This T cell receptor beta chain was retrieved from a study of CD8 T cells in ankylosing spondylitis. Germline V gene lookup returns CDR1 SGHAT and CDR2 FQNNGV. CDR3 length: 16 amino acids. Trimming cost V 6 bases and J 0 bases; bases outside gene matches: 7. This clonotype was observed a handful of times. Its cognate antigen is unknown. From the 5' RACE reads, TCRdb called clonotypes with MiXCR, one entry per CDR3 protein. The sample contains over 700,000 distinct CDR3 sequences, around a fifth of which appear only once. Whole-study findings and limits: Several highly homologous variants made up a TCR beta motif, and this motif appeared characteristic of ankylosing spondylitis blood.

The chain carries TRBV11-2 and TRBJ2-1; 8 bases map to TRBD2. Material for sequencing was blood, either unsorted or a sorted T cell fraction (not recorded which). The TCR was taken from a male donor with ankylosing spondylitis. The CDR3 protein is CASRRPGLDSYNEQFF. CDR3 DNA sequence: TGTGCCAGCAGAAGACCGGGACTAGACTCCTACAATGAGCAGTTCTTC. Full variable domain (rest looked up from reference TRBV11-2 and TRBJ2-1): EAGVAQSPRYKIIEKRQSVAFWCNPISGHATLYWYQQILGQGPKLLIQFQNNGVVDDSQLPKDRFSAERLKGVDSTLKIQPAKLEDSAVYLCASRRPGLDSYNEQFFGPGTRLTVL.